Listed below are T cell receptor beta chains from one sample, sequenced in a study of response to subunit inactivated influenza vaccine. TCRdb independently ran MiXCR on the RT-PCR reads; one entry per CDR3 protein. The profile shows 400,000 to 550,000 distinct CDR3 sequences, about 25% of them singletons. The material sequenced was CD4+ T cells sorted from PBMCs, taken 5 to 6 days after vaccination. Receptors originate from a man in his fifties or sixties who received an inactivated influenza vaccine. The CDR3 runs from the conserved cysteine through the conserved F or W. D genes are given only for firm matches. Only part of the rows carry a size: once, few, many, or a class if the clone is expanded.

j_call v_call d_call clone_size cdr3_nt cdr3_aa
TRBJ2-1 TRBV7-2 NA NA TGTGCCAGCAGCTTTGGGGGGGCGACGAATGAGCAGTTCTTC CASSFGGATNEQFF
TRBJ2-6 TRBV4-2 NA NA TGTGCCAGCAGCGCGACGGGTGGGGTGTCTGGGGCCAACGTCCTGACTTTC CASSATGGVSGANVLTF
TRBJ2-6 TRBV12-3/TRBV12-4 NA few TGTGCGACGGGGCCTGGGGCCAACGTCCTGACTTTC CATGPGANVLTF
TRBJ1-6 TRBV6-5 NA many TGTGCCAGCAGTTACTCGTACGGACAAGGGAATTCACCCCTCCACTTT CASSYSYGQGNSPLHF
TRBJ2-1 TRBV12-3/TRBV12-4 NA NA TGTGCCAGCAGTAATCCCGGGACGGCTCAAGAGACCCAGTTCTTC CASSNPGTAQETQFF
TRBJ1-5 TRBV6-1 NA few TGTGCCAGCAGTGAAGTAGGCGGAAATCAGCCCCAGCATTTT CASSEVGGNQPQHF
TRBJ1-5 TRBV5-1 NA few TGCGCCAGCAGCTTGTTTGGGGATAATCAGCCCCAGCATTTT CASSLFGDNQPQHF
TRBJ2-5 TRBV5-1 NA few TGCGCCAGCAGCACGGATTGGGAGACCCAGTACTTC CASSTDWETQYF
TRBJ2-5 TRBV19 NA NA TGTGCCAGTAGTATCCTGGAGCAAGAGACCCAGTACTTC CASSILEQETQYF
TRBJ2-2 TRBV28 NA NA TGTGCCAGCATGGCCAGCCCCACCGGGGAGCTGTTTTTT CASMASPTGELFF
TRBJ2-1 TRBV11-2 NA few TGTGCCAGCAGCACAGCGTTACGGTCCTACAATGAGCAGTTCTTC CASSTALRSYNEQFF
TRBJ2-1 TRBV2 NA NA TGTGCCAGCAGTACCGGTCGATACAATGAGCAGTTCTTC CASSTGRYNEQFF
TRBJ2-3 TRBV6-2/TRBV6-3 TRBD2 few TGTGCCAGCAGTTACTCGACTAGCGGCACAGATACGCAGTATTTT CASSYSTSGTDTQYF
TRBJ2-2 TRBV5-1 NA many TGCGCCAGCAGCCCAGGGTCGAACACCGGGGAGCTGTTTTTT CASSPGSNTGELFF
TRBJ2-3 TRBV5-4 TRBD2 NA TGTGCCAGCAGCTTGGCCGGGACTAGCGGTCTCGTAGATACGCAGTATTTT CASSLAGTSGLVDTQYF
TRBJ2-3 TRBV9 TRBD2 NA TGTGCCAGCAGCGTAGCAGCGGGGGGGCGCACAGATACGCAGTATTTT CASSVAAGGRTDTQYF
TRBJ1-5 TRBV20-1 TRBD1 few TGCAGTGCTAGACGGACAGGGACTGGTAGCAATCAGCCCCAGCATTTT CSARRTGTGSNQPQHF
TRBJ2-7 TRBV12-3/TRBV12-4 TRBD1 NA TGTGCCAGCAGCCGACAGGGCAAAGGTGTCGAGCAGTACTTC CASSRQGKGVEQYF
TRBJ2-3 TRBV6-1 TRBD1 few TGTGCCAGCAGTGCCGGGACAGGGGTCACAGATACGCAGTATTTT CASSAGTGVTDTQYF
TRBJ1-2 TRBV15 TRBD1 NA TGTGCCACCAGCAGAGATAGGGGGACAGTCCGGAGATACACCTTC CATSRDRGTVRRYTF
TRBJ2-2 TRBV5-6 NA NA TGTGCCAGCACCCCCGGCGGTAACAGGGTCGCCGGGGAGCTGTTTTTT CASTPGGNRVAGELFF
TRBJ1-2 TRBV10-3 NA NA TGTACCATCAGTGAAGAACAGGCTGGCTATGGCTACACCTTC CTISEEQAGYGYTF
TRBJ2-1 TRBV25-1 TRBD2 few TGTGCCAGCAGTGAATTGTCTAGCGGGAGGAATGAGCAGTTCTTC CASSELSSGRNEQFF
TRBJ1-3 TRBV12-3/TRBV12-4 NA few TGTGCCAGCACGCGGGGACGAGAAGGAAACACCATATATTTT CASTRGREGNTIYF
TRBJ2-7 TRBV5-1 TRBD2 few TGCGCCAGCAGCTTGGCCGGGGGGGCCCTCTACGAGCAGTACTTC CASSLAGGALYEQYF
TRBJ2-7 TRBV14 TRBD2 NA TGTGCCAGCAGCCAAAGTCTAGCGGGAGGTGGGCAGTACTTC CASSQSLAGGGQYF
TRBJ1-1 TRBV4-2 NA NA TGTGCCAGCAGCCAAGGTGCAGGGATGAACACTGAAGCTTTCTTT CASSQGAGMNTEAFF
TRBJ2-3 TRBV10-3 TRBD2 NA TGTGCCATCAGTGAACGCGGGGGGGCCGTAGTGACAGATACGCAGTATTTT CAISERGGAVVTDTQYF
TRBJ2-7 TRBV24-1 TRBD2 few TGTGCCACCAGTAGCGGGACCACCTACGAGCAGTACTTC CATSSGTTYEQYF
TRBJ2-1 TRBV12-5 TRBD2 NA TGTGCTAGTGGGCCACCCGGGAGGGCATCCTACAATGAGCAGTTCTTC CASGPPGRASYNEQFF
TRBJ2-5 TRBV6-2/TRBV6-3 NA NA TGTGCCAGCCGCGGGACAGCAAAGCAAGAGACCCAGTACTTC CASRGTAKQETQYF
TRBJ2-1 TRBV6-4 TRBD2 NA TGTGCCAGCAGCAAAAGGGGACTAGGAATAAATGAGCAGTTCTTC CASSKRGLGINEQFF
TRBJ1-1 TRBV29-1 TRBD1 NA TGCAGCGTTGACCCCTTAGCCGACAGGGGGCAGAGCACTGAAGCTTTCTTT CSVDPLADRGQSTEAFF
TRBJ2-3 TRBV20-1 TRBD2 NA TGCAGTGTCCCGACTAGCGGGAGCTATACGCAGTATTTT CSVPTSGSYTQYF
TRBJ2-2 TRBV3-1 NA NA TGTGCCAGGAGCCCGGAGAACACCGGGGAGCTGTTTTTT CARSPENTGELFF
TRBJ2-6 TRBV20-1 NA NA TGCAGTGCTAAACGACATTTCTCTGGGGCCAACGTCCTGACTTTC CSAKRHFSGANVLTF
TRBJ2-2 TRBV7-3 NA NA TGTGCCAGCAGCCTGAACCCCGGGGAGCTGTTTTTT CASSLNPGELFF
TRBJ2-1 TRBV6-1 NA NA TGTGCCAGCACCCGTAGCGGAAGCTCCTACAATGAGCAGTTCTTC CASTRSGSSYNEQFF
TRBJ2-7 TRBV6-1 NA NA TGTGCCAGCAGTGTTAGGCAGAACTACGAGCAGTACTTC CASSVRQNYEQYF
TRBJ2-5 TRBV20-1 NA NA TGCAGTGCTAGTTACGCTAAAGAGACCCAGTACTTC CSASYAKETQYF
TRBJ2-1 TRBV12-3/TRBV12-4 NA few TGTGCCAGCAGTTTGTACTCCAATGAGCAGTTCTTC CASSLYSNEQFF
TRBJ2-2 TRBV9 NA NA TGTGCCAGCAGCCCGGGACGGCAAAGTACCGGGGAGCTGTTTTTT CASSPGRQSTGELFF
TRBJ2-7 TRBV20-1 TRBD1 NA TGCAGTGCAAGGGACAGAACCTACGAGCAGTACTTC CSARDRTYEQYF
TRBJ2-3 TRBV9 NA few TGTGCCAGCAGCGTAGATCCAAGAACGCAGTATTTT CASSVDPRTQYF
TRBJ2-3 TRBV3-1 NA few TGTGCCAGCAGCCCTACCGGGATCCCGGGAACAGATACGCAGTATTTT CASSPTGIPGTDTQYF
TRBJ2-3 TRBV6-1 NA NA TGTGCCAGCAGGCCAGCAGGTCAAGATACGCAGTATTTT CASRPAGQDTQYF
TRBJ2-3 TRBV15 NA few TGTGCCACCAGCAGAGATTTTAGTGCGGGCACGCGGTATTTT CATSRDFSAGTRYF
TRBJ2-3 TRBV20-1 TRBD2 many TGCAGTGTCCTACTAGCGGGAGAACAGGCAGATACGCAGTATTTT CSVLLAGEQADTQYF
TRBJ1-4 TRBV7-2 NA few TGTGCCAGCACACCAGGTGGCGGATCTCATGAAAAACTGTTTTTT CASTPGGGSHEKLFF
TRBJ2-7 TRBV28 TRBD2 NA TGTGCCAGCAGTTACCGAGCCGGGGGGTACTACGAGCAGTACTTC CASSYRAGGYYEQYF
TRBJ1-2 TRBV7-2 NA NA TGTGCCAGCAGCTTGGTCGGCGGGCCTAACTATGGCTACACCTTC CASSLVGGPNYGYTF
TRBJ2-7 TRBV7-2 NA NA TGTGCCAGCAGCTTAGCGTCTCGGGACGGGCAGTACTTC CASSLASRDGQYF
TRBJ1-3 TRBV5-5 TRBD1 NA TGTGCCAGCAGCAGTGTTGGGACAGCCAGGTCTGGAAACACCATATATTTT CASSSVGTARSGNTIYF
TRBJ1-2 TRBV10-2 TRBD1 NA TGCGCCAGCAGTGACAAGGGGGCGGACTATGGCTACACCTTC CASSDKGADYGYTF
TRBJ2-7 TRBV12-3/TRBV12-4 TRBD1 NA TGTGCCAGCAGTTTAACAGGGGAAATCGAGCAGTACTTC CASSLTGEIEQYF
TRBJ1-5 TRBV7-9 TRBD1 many TGTGCCAGCAGCCTACAGGGGCAGAGCAATCAGCCCCAGCATTTT CASSLQGQSNQPQHF
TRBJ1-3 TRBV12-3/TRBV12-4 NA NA TGTGCCAGCACACAAGAGGGAGGAAACACCATATATTTT CASTQEGGNTIYF